The next 6 T cell receptor beta chains were all read from a single sample in a study of beta chain features in type 1 diabetes. Findings of the study overall: Type 1 diabetes patients showed a moderate but significant shortening of TCRB CDR3s in all four CD4+ subsets.

cDNA synthesis used the whole RNA isolate, giving expressed TCRB sequences. Method: immunoSEQ multiplex PCR; TCRdb's copy keeps in-frame clones and lacks some. The sample contains hundreds of thousands of clones, roughly an eighth of which appear only once. No antigen is known for these receptors. Sequencing was carried out using naive CD4+ T cells from blood. The receptors were gathered from a young man with type 1 diabetes.

The rearrangement links TRBV9 to TRBJ2-7, with 8 positions matching TRBD1. The CDR3 runs to 16 residues. Germline assignment: CDR1 SGDLS and CDR2 YYNGEE. With 0 bases clipped from V and 2 bases from J, the junction kept 7 bases outside the gene matches. As DNA, the CDR3 is TGTGCCAGCAGCGTAGCAGGGGGCGGACTACCCTACGAGCAGTACTTC. As protein: CASSVAGGGLPYEQYF. Full variable domain (remainder filled in from reference TRBV9 and TRBJ2-7): DSGVTQTPKHLITATGQRVTLRCSPRSGDLSVYWYQQSLDQGLQFLIQYYNGEERAKGNILERFSAQQFPDLHSELNLSSLELGDSALYFCASSVAGGGLPYEQYFGPGTRLTVT.

There are a few counts of this clone. This rearrangement joins TRBV18 to TRBJ1-1; D might be TRBD1 (5 bases). Per the germline V gene, CDR1 is KGHSH and CDR2 is LQKENI. V was pared by 0 bases and J by 1 base, with 9 bases between. This CDR3 region has 15 residues. CDR3 loop: CASSPPGGGNTEAFF. The CDR3 DNA sequence: TGTGCCAGCTCACCACCCGGCGGGGGGAACACTGAAGCTTTCTTT.

The CDR3 DNA reads TGTGCCAGTAGTCCCACCGACAGGTACAATGAGCAGTTCTTC. Translated: CASSPTDRYNEQFF. The genes are TRBV19 and TRBJ2-1; D possibly corresponds to TRBD1 (6 bases). Germline values: CDR1 LNHDA, CDR2 SQIVND (reference sequence). The V end was cut by 5 bases, the J end by 4 bases, with 12 bases between. The CDR3 totals 14 residues. Filled out from reference TRBV19 and TRBJ2-1, the complete variable domain reads DGGITQSPKYLFRKEGQNVTLSCEQNLNHDAMYWYRQDPGQGLRLIYYSQIVNDFQKGDIAEGYSVSREKKESFPLTVTSAQKNPTAFYLCASSPTDRYNEQFFGPGTRLTVL.

This clone was seen a few times. The V and J genes are TRBV7-9 and TRBJ2-1; the match to TRBD2 covers 7 bases. V was clipped by 0 bases and J by 16 bases; unmatched bases: 12. Per germline, CDR1 SEHNR and CDR2 FQNEAQ (reference sequence). The CDR3 is 14 residues long. In nucleotides, the CDR3 is TGTGCCAGCAGCTTAGCGGGAGCGGGAATGGCTCACTTCTTC. It specifies CASSLAGAGMAHFF. The complete variable domain, with remaining parts taken from reference TRBV7-9 and TRBJ2-1, reads DTGVSQNPRHKITKRGQNVTFRCDPISEHNRLYWYRQTLGQGPEFLTYFQNEAQLEKSRLLSDRFSAERPKGSFSTLEIQRTEQGDSAMYLCASSLAGAGMAHFFGPGTRLTVL.

The CDR3 spells CAWNRQPGYGYTF. The DNA for the CDR3 is TGTGCCTGGAACCGACAGCCCGGCTATGGCTACACCTTC. V usage is TRBV30 and J usage is TRBJ1-2; weak D call: TRBD1 (5 bases). V shed 4 bases and J shed 4 bases, with 13 bases lying between them. This CDR3 contains 13 residues. Germline loops: CDR1 GTSNPN, CDR2 SVGIG (reference sequence).

This chain connects TRBV9 to TRBJ2-7; D uncertain. Looked up from germline, CDR1 is SGDLS and CDR2 is YYNGEE. V lost 0 bases and J lost 2, with 15 bases in between. The CDR3 loop spans 16 amino acids. The DNA for the CDR3 is TGTGCCAGCAGCGTAGTCCCCGGCGAGAGGCCCTACGAGCAGTACTTC. Protein product: CASSVVPGERPYEQYF.